This T cell receptor beta chain stems from a study of vaccination effects on CD4 cells after COVID-19 (dated 2022 in TCRdb). Background on the whole study: Post-vaccine samples across the study were collected a median of 72 days after the second dose, with a range of 14 to 241. SARS-CoV-2 spike-specific CD4+ TCR repertoires from before and after mRNA vaccination were compared in COVID-19 convalescent patients and in infection-naive vaccine recipients. Altogether, around ten COVID-19 convalescent patients and several SARS-CoV-2-naive healthy vaccine recipients made up the full study. The Oncomine TCR Beta short-read assay on an Illumina iSeq 100 was used to sequence cultures from other donors in the study. Overall results and qualifications from the work: Clones induced by infection and clones induced by vaccination both contracted markedly at late timepoints after vaccination, which fits with T cell responses waning over time. In healthy vaccine recipients, vaccine-induced clones were almost all SARS-CoV-2 mono-reactive, with only 1 of 255 being cross-reactive with common cold coronaviruses. The study was limited by a small number of convalescent patients and lacked early post-infection timepoints.

CDR1 and CDR2, per the germline V gene (reference sequence), are LNHDA and SQIVND. The CDR3 goes from the cysteine to the phenylalanine over 14 residues. Left in the record is the CDR3 DNA by itself, 42 bases read in frame from the first base. Unmatched junction bases come to 0, with V trimmed by 4 bases and J by 0 bases. In the ViraFEST assay, PBMC were stimulated with viral peptide pools, and antigen-specific CD4+ T cell clonotypes were then identified by expansion using TCR sequencing. After approximately eleven days of culture, CD4+ T cells were isolated with the EasySep CD4+ T cell isolation kit. Two doses of either the BNT162b2 or the mRNA-1273 mRNA SARS-CoV-2 vaccine were administered to participants. Healthy vaccine recipients had no prior SARS-CoV-2 infection, confirmed by negative nucleocapsid antibodies before and after vaccination. About 2 million PBMC per well were cultured in IMDM with about 4.8% human AB serum, roughly 11 IU/ml IL-2 and gentamicin, plus 10 ug/ml peptides. On days 3 and 7, half of the culture medium was replaced with fresh IL-2-containing medium. Unless otherwise noted, each peptide stimulation condition was cultured in triplicate wells. PBMC were separated from whole blood using Ficoll-Paque Plus gradient centrifugation and were then either cryopreserved at -140C or used fresh. The overlapping peptide pools covered the spike proteins of SARS-CoV-2 as well as those of the common cold coronaviruses HCoV-NL63, HCoV-OC43 and HCoV-229E. The QIAamp micro DNA kit was used to extract genomic DNA from the cultured CD4+ T cells.

The library relied on the immunoSEQ multiplex PCR assay. DNA from the cultured and isolated CD4+ T cells underwent TCR beta CDR3 sequencing. The authors' analysis ran thus. The analysis removed non-productive TCR sequences, trimmed reads to the CDR3 region, and retained only CDR3s that were 7 or more amino acids long. Antigen-specific clonotypes were identified using the MANAFEST web app by comparison of expansion in peptide wells against reference cultures. Positive clones required FDR<0.05 expansion versus reference and all other wells, odds ratio above 5, and frequency above 0.1% in two replicate wells. Cross-reactive clonotypes were defined as significantly expanded in SARS-CoV-2 spike wells and in at least one common cold coronavirus spike condition. CDR3 similarity was assessed by Levenshtein distance with the stringdist R package, and unrooted trees were built with ape in R 3.6.1. Entries here come from immuneACCESS through TCRdb and include only in-frame sequences with V and J called. Some clones fail to appear in such tables; in the studies checked, an unresolved V gene covers under half of the shortfall, and the cause of the remainder is unknown. V and J calls and clone size come straight from that table; D and trimming were deduced from the DNA. The sample table contains tens of thousands of clones; only one count was recorded for about 73% of them. The ten most abundant clones make up around a sixth of the sample.

Notes on this clone: The specificity of this receptor is unknown. The sample holds no much larger clone one base away, and base qualities are not on file.

The clonotype comes from a human donor who received a COVID-19 vaccine. This sample comprised CD4+ T cells from PBMCs cultured with HCoV-OC43 spike peptides, obtained after COVID-19 vaccination. The cell subset or site label, as the study defines it: HCoV-OC43 spike overlapping peptide pool stimulation. The receptor chain draws on TRBV19 and TRBJ1-3; 7 bases in the junction line up with TRBD1. The nucleotide sequence is TGTGCCAGTAGTAGGGACAGCTCTGGAAACACCATATATTTT. It specifies CASSRDSSGNTIYF.